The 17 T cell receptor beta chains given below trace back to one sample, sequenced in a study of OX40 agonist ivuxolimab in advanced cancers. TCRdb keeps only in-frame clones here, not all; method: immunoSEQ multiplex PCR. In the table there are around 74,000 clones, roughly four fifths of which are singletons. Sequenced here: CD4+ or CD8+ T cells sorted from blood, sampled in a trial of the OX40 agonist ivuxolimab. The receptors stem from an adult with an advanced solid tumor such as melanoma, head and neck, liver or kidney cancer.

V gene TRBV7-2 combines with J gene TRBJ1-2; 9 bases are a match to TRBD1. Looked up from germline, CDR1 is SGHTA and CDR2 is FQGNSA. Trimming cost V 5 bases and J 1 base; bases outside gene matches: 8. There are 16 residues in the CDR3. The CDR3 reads CASSLTGGPHNYGYTF. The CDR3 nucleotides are TGTGCCAGCAGCCTTACAGGGGGCCCCCATAACTATGGCTACACCTTC.

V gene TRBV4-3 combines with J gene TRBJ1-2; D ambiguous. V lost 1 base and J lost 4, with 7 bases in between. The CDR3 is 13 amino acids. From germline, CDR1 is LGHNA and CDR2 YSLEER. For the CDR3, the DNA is TGCGCCAGCAGCCAAGCTCAGTCCTATGGCTACACCTTC. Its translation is CASSQAQSYGYTF.

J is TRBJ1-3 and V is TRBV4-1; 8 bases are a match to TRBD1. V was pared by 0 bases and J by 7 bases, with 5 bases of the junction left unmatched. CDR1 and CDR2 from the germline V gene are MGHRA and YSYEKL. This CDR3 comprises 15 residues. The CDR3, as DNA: TGCGCCAGCAGCCAAGATGGGTCAGGGGGCAACACCATATATTTT. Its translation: CASSQDGSGGNTIYF.

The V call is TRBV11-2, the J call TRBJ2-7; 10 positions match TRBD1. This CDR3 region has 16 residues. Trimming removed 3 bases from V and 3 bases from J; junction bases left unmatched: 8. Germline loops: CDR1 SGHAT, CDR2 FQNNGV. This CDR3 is CASSFTVGTGDYEQYF. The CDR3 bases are TGTGCCAGCAGCTTCACCGTCGGGACAGGGGACTACGAGCAGTACTTC.

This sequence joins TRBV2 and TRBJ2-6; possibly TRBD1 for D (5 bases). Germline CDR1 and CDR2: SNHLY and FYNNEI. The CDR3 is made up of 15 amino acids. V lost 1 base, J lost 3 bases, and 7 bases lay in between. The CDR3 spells CASSEVRGGANVLTF. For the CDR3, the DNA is TGTGCCAGCAGTGAAGTTAGGGGTGGGGCCAACGTCCTGACTTTC.

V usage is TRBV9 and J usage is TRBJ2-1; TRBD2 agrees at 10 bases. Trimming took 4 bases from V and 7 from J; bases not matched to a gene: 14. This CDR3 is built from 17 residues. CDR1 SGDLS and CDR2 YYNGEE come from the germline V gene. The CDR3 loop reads CASSPRPVAGGLNEQFF. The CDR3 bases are TGTGCCAGCAGCCCCCGACCCGTAGCGGGAGGATTAAATGAGCAGTTCTTC.

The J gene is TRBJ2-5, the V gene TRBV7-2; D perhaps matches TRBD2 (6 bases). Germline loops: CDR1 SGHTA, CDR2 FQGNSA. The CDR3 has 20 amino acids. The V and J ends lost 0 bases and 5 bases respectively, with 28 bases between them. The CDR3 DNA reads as TGTGCCAGCAGCTTAGCTGGAGGGTTGGAATGGCAGAGCTCGTGGGAGACCCAGTACTTC. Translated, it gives CASSLAGGLEWQSSWETQYF.

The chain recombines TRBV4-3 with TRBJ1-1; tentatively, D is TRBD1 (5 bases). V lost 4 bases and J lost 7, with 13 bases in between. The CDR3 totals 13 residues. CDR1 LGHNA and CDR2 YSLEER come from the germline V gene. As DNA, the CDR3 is TGCGCCAGCAGCCCCCTCCCGGGGGGTGAAGCTTTCTTT. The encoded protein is CASSPLPGGEAFF.

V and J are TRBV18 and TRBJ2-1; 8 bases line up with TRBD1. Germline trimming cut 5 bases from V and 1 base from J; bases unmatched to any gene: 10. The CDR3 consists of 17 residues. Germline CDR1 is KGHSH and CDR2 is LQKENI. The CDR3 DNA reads TGTGCCAGCTCAGAAATGACAGGGGTAGGTTCCTACAATGAGCAGTTCTTC. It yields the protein CASSEMTGVGSYNEQFF.

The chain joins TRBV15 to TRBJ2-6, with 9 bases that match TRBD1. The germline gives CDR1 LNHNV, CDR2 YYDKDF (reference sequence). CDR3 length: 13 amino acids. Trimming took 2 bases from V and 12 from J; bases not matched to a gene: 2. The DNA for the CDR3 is TGTGCCACCAGCAGAAGGACAGGGGCCGTCCTGACTTTC. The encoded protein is CATSRRTGAVLTF.

This chain's CDR3 is CASSLKGAYGYTF. In nucleotides, the CDR3 is TGTGCCAGCAGTTTAAAGGGGGCTTATGGCTACACCTTC. V usage is TRBV27 and J usage is TRBJ1-2; 7 nucleotides align to TRBD1. This CDR3 has 13 residues. Per germline, CDR1 MNHEY and CDR2 SMNVEV (reference sequence). The V and J ends lost 2 bases and 5 bases, in that order; junction bases with no gene match: 2.

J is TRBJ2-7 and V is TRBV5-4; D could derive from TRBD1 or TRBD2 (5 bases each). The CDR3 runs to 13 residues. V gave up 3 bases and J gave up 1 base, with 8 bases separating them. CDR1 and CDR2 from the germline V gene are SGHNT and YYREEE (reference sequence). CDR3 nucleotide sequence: TGTGCCAGCAGCTGGGGGATTTCCTACGAGCAGTACTTC. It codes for CASSWGISYEQYF.

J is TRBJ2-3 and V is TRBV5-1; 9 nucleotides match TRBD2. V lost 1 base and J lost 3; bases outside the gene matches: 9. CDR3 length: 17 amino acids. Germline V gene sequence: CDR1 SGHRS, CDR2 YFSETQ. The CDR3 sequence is CASSLMGLASTTDTQYF. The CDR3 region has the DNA TGCGCCAGCAGCTTGATGGGACTAGCTTCTACGACAGATACGCAGTATTTT.

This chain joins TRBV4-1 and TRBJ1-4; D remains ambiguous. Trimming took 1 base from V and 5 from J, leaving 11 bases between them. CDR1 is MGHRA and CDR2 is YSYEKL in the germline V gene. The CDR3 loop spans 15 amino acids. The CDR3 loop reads CASSQAMTPNEKLFF. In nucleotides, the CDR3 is TGCGCCAGCAGCCAAGCCATGACACCAAATGAAAAACTGTTTTTT.

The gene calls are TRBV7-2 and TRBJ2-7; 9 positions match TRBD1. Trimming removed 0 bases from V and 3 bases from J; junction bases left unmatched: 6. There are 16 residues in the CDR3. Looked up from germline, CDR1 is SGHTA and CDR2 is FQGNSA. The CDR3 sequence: CASSLALTGGNYEQYF. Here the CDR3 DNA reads TGTGCCAGCAGCTTAGCCCTGACAGGGGGGAACTACGAGCAGTACTTC.

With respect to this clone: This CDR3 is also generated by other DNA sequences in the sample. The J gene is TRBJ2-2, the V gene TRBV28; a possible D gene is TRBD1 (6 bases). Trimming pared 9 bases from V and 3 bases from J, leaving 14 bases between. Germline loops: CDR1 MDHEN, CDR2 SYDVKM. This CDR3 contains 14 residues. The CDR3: CASSTGSYTGELFF. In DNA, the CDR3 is TGTGCCAGTAGCACAGGGTCTTACACCGGGGAGCTGTTTTTT.

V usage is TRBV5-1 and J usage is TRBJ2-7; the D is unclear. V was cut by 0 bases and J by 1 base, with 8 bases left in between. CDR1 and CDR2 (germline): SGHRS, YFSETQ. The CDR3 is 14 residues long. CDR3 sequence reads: CASSLGTDSYEQYF. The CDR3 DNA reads TGCGCCAGCAGCTTGGGGACGGATTCCTACGAGCAGTACTTC.